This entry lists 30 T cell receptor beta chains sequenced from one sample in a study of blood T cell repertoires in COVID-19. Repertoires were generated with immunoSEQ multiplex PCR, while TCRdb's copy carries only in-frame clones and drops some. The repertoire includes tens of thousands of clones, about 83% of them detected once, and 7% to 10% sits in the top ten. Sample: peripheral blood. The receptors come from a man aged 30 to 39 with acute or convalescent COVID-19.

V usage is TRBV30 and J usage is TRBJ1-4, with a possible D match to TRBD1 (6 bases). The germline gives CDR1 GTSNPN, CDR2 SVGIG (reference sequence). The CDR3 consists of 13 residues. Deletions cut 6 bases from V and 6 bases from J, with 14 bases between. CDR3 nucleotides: TGTGCCTGTTCCTCAGGGGTGGATGAAAAACTGTTTTTT. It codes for CACSSGVDEKLFF.

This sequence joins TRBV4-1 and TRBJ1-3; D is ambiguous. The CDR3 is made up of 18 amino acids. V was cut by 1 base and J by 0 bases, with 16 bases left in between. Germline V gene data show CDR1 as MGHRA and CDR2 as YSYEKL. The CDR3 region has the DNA TGCGCCAGCAGCCAAGGGGCAACCAGGTCAAGCTCTGGAAACACCATATATTTT. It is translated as CASSQGATRSSSGNTIYF.

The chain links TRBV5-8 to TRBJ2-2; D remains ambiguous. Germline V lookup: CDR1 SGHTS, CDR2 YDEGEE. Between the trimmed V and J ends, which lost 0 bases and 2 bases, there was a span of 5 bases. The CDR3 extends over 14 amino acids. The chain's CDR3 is CASSLGHNTGELFF. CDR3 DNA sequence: TGTGCCAGCAGCTTGGGGCATAACACCGGGGAGCTGTTTTTT.

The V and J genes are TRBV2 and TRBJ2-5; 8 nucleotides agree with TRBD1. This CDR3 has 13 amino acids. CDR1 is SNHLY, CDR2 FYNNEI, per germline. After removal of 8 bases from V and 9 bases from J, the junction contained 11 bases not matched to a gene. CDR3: CASHPTGGPAQYF. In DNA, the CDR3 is TGTGCCAGCCACCCCACAGGGGGGCCAGCCCAGTACTTC.

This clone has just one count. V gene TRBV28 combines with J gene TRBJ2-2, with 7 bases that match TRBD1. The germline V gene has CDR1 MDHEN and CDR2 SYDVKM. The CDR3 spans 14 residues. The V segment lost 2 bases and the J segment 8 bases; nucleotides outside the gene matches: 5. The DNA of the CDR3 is TGTGCCAGCAGTTTAACAGGGACAGCGGGGGAGCTGTTTTTT. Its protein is CASSLTGTAGELFF.

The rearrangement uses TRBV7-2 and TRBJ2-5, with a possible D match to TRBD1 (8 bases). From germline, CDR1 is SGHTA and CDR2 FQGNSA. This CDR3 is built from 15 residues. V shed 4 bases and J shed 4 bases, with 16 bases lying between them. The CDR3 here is CASSSQTGEGETQYF. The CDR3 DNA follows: TGTGCCAGCAGCTCCCAGACAGGGGAGGGAGAGACCCAGTACTTC.

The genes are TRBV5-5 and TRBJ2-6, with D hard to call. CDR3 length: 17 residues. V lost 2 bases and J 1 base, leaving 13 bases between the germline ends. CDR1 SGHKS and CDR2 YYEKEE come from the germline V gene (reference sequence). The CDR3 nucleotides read TGTGCCAGCAGCTTCAACAGCTTATTATCTGGGGCCAACGTCCTGACTTTC. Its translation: CASSFNSLLSGANVLTF.

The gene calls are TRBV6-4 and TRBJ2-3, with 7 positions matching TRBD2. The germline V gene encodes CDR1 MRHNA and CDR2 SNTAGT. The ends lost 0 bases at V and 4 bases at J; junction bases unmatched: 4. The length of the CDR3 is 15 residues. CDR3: CASSDSAGEADTQYF. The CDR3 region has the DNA TGTGCCAGCAGTGACTCTGCGGGAGAGGCAGATACGCAGTATTTT.

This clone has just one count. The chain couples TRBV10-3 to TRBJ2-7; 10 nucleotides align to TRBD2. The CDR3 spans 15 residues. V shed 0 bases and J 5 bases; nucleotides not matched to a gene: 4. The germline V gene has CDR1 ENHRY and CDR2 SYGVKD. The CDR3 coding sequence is TGTGCCATCAGTGAGTCCGGGCTAGCGGGAGACGAGCAGTACTTC. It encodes CAISESGLAGDEQYF.

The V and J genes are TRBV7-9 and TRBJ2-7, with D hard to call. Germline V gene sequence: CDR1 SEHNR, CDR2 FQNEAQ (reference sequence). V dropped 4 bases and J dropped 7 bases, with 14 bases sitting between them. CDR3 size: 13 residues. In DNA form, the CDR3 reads TGTGCCAGCAGCTCAAACAGCCGTTTGGAGCAGTACTTC. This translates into CASSSNSRLEQYF.

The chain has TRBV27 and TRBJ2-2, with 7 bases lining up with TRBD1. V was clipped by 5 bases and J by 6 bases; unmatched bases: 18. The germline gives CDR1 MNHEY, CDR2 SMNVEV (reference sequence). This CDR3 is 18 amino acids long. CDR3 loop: CASSATGVIQTIAGELFF. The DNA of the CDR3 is TGTGCCAGCAGTGCAACAGGGGTCATACAAACTATCGCCGGGGAGCTGTTTTTT.

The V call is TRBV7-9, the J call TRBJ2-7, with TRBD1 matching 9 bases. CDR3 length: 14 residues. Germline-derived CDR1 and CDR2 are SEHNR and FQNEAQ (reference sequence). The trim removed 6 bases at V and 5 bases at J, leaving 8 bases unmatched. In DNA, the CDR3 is TGTGCCAGCAGGCCGGGGACAGGGAAGGACGAGCAGTACTTC. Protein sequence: CASRPGTGKDEQYF.

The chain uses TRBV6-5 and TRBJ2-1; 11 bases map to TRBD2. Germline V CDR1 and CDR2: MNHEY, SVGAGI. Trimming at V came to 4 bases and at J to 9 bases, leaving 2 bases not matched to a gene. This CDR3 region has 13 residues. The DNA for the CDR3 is TGTGCCAGCAGTTGGACTAGCGGGTTTGAGCAGTTCTTC. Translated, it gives CASSWTSGFEQFF.

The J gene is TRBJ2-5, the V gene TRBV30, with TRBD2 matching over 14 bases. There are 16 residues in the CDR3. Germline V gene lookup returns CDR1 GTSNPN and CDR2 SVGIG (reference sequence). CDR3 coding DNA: TGTGTCTACCCCGGGACTAGCGGGAGAAGTCAAGAGACCCAGTACTTC. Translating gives CVYPGTSGRSQETQYF.

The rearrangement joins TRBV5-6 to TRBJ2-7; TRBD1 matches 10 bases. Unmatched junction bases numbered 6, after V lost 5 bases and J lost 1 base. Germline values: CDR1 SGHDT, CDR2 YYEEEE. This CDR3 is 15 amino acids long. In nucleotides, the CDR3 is TGTGCCAGCAGGATGAGACAGGGGGCGTCCTACGAGCAGTACTTC. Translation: CASRMRQGASYEQYF.

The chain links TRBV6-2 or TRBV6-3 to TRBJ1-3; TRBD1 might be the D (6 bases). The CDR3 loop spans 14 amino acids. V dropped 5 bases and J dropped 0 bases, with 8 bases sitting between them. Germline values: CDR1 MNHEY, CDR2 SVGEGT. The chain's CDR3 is CASSLDSSGNTIYF. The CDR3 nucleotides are TGTGCCAGCAGTCTGGACAGCTCTGGAAACACCATATATTTT.

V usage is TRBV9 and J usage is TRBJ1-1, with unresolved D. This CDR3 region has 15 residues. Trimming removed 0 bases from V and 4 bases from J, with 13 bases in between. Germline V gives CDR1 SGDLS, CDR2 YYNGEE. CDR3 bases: TGTGCCAGCAGCGTAGAGGCGGAGATAGTCACTGAAGCTTTCTTT. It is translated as CASSVEAEIVTEAFF.

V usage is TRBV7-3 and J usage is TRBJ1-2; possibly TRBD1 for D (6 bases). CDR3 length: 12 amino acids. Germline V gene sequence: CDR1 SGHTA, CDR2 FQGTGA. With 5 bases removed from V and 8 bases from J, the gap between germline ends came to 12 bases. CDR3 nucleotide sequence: TGTGCCAGCAGCCGCACGGGGGGCGGCTACACCTTC. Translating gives CASSRTGGGYTF.

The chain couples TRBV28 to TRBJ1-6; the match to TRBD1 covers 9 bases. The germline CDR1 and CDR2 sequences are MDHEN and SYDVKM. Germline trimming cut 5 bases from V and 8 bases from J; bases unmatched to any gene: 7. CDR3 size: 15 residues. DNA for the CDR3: TGTGCCAGCAGTCGAGGGACAGGGAGGCATTCACCCCTCCACTTT. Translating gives CASSRGTGRHSPLHF.

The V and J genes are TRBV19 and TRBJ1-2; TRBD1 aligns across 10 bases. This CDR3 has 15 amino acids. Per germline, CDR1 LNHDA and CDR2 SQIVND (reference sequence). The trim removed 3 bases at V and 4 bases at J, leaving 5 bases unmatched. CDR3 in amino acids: CASSIKGQGSYGYTF. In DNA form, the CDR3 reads TGTGCCAGTAGTATCAAGGGACAGGGGAGCTATGGCTACACCTTC.

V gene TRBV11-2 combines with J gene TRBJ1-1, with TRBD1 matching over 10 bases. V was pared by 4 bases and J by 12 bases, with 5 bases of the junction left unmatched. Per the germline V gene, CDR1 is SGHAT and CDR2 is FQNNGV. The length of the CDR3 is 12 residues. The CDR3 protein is CASSSDRGRTFF. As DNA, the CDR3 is TGTGCCAGCAGCTCGGACAGGGGGAGGACTTTCTTT.

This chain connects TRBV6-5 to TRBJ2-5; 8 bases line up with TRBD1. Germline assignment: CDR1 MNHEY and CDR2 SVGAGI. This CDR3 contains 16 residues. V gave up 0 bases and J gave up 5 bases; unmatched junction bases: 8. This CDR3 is CASSYSKNRQGETQYF. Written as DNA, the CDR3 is TGTGCCAGCAGTTACTCGAAGAACCGACAGGGGGAGACCCAGTACTTC.

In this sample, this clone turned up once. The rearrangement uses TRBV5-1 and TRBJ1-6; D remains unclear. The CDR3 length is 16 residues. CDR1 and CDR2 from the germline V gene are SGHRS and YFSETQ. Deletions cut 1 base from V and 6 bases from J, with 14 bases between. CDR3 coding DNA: TGCGCCAGCAGCTTGCAGGTTGGGCAGAGTAATTCACCCCTCCACTTT. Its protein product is CASSLQVGQSNSPLHF. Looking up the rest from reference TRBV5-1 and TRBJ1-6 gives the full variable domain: KAGVTQTPRYLIKTRGQQVTLSCSPISGHRSVSWYQQTPGQGLQFLFEYFSETQRNKGNFPGRFSGRQFSNSRSEMNVSTLELGDSALYLCASSLQVGQSNSPLHFGNGTRLTVT.

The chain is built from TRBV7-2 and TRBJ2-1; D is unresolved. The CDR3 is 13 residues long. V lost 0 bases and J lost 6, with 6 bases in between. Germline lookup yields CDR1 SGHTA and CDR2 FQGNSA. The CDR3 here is CASSLAPSNEQFF. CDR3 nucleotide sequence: TGTGCCAGCAGCTTAGCGCCTAGCAATGAGCAGTTCTTC.

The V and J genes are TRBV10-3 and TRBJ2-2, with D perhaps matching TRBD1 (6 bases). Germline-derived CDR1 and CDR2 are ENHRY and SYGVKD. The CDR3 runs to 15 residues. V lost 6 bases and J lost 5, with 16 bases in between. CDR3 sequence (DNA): TGTGCCATCAGAGGACAAGGCCAGGGGACCGGGGAGCTGTTTTTT. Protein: CAIRGQGQGTGELFF.

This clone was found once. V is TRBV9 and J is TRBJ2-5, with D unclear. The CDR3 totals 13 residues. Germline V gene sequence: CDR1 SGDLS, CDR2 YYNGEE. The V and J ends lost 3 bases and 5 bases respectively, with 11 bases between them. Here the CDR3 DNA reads TGTGCCAGCAGCGGAGTGAATCGGGAGACCCAGTACTTC. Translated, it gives CASSGVNRETQYF.

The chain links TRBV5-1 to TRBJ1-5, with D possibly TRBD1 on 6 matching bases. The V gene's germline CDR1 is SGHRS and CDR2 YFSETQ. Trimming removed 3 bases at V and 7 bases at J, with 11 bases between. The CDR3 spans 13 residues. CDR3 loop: CASSWAQGQPQHF. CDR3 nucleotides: TGCGCCAGCAGCTGGGCACAGGGACAGCCCCAGCATTTT.

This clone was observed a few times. DNA for the CDR3: TGTGCCAGCAGAGTTAGCGGGAAAGAGACCCAGTACTTC. Amino acids: CASRVSGKETQYF. This chain joins TRBV7-9 and TRBJ2-5; 8 positions agree with TRBD2. V shed 6 bases, J shed 3 bases, and the junction held 3 bases outside the gene matches. The CDR3 has 13 amino acids. The germline gives CDR1 SEHNR, CDR2 FQNEAQ (reference sequence).

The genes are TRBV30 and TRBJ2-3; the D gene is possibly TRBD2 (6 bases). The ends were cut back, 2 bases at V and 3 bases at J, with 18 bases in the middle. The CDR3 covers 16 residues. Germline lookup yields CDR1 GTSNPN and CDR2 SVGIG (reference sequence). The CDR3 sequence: CAWSLRGAAKTDTQYF. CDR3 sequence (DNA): TGTGCCTGGAGTCTCCGCGGGGCGGCGAAGACAGATACGCAGTATTTT.

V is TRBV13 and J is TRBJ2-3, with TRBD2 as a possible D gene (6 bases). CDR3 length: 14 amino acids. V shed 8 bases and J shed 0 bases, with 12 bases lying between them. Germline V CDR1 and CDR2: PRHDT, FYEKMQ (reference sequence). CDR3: CASGREESTDTQYF. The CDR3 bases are TGTGCCAGCGGAAGGGAGGAGAGCACAGATACGCAGTATTTT.